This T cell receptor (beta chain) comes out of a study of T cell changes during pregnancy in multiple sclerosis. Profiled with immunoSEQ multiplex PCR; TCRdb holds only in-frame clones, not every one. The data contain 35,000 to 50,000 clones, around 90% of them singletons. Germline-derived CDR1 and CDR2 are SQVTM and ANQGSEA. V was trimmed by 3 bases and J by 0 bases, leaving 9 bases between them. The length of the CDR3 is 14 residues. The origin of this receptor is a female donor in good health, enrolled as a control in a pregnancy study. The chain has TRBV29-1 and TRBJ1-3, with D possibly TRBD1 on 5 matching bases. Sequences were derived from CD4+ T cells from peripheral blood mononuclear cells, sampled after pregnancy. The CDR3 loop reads CSVDDSPSGNTIYF. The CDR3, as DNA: TGCAGCGTTGATGACAGCCCCTCTGGAAACACCATATATTTT.